The T cell receptor (beta chain) described here comes from a study of shared T cell receptors in the human thymus. Only in-frame clones appear in the TCRdb table, and some are missing; sequencing was by immunoSEQ multiplex PCR. The sample holds some 700,000 clones, approximately 83% seen once. With V trimmed by 5 bases and J by 2 bases, 12 bases remained unmatched. There are 17 residues in the CDR3. From germline, CDR1 is MNHEY and CDR2 SMNVEV (reference sequence). These same data were also listed under a study on human thymus T cells. That source notes: A high degree of thymic repertoire overlap among unrelated individuals was reported in related research.

The receptor was isolated from a girl less than two years old with a congenital heart defect. The rearrangement joins TRBV27 to TRBJ2-3, with TRBD2 matching 8 bases. Sequenced sample: thymocytes. CDR3 nucleotides: TGTGCCAGCAGTCTAACCCTAATTAGCGGGGCCACAGATACGCAGTATTTT. Amino acid sequence: CASSLTLISGATDTQYF.